The sample holds a few counts of the clone carrying this T cell receptor beta chain. Its antigen is not identified. The data derive from a study of cytomegalovirus exposure and HLA in healthy donors. Study results and caveats: Sequencing artifact likely explains a cluster of highly shared sequence variants.

This CDR3 spans 15 amino acids. Germline V gene sequence: CDR1 SNHLY, CDR2 FYNNEI. The germline V and J ends were trimmed by 4 bases and 2 bases, with 12 bases remaining between them. Researchers ran the PCR with 60 Vbeta and 13 Jbeta primers. The protocol was immunoSEQ multiplex PCR, while the TCRdb copy is restricted to in-frame clones and leaves out a portion. This table holds about 200,000 clones, 70% to 85% found once. Material for sequencing was PBMCs. V is TRBV2 and J is TRBJ1-5, with a weak D call TRBD1 (5 bases). This receptor was taken from a woman younger than 45 in good health and CMV-seropositive. CDR3 nucleotide sequence: TGTGCCAGCAGTGGGACACCGGGGGGCAATCAGCCCCAGCATTTT. This encodes CASSGTPGGNQPQHF.